This T cell receptor beta chain was found in a study of blood T cell repertoires in COVID-19. Looking at the study overall: Sites across the United States, Italy and Spain contributed samples from acute and convalescent COVID-19. PBMCs, B-cell-depleted T cells, or T cells were the source of the cDNA or gDNA that made up the material.

In the authors' methods: Nucleated cell number was recorded as an estimate derived from reference gene primer amplification. The table came from immunoSEQ multiplex PCR; TCRdb's copy has only in-frame clones and leaves some out. V, J and clone size are those of that table, while D and trimming were read from the DNA. The table lists some 100,000 clones, roughly nine tenths of them singletons. The V gene lost 2 bases and the J gene lost 3 bases, with 10 bases spanning the gap. The CDR3 runs to 15 residues. Germline V gene lookup returns CDR1 SGHTA and CDR2 FQGNSA. This receptor was identified in a woman in her 70s with acute or convalescent COVID-19. The source material was peripheral blood. The rearrangement links TRBV7-2 to TRBJ1-4; tentatively, D is TRBD1 (5 bases). Written as DNA, the CDR3 is TGTGCCAGCAGCTTAAGGGGCGCGGCTAATGAAAAACTGTTTTTT. Encoded protein: CASSLRGAANEKLFF.